Listed here are 14 T cell receptor beta chains from one sample, sequenced in a study of CXCR3-negative and CXCR3-positive naive CD8 T cells. Broader study findings: In CXCR3-positive naive cells, the TRB CDR3s were more hydrophobic than in CXCR3-negative naive cells.

These receptors are not linked to any known antigen. Libraries were UMI-labeled 5' RACE TRB cDNA. TCRdb derives one entry per CDR3 protein from the 5' RACE reads, leaving out DNA. The table lists some 60,000 distinct CDR3 sequences. Source material: naive CXCR3+ CD8+ T cells from blood. The subset was: CD45RO-CCR7+CD27+CD95- naive CD8+ T cells expressing CXCR3 (TNR3+). The receptors originated from a human donor in good health. Some clones in this sample may be carry-over from other donors' samples.

The rearrangement links TRBV20-1 to TRBJ1-2; TCRdb lists TRBD1, though no DNA is available to test this call. This CDR3 spans 13 amino acids. CDR1 and CDR2 (germline): DFQATT, SNEGSKA (reference sequence). The chain's CDR3 is CSARTGTNYGYTF.

The J gene is TRBJ2-7, the V gene TRBV2; TCRdb's D call, TRBD2, is unchecked because there is no DNA. Germline loops: CDR1 SNHLY, CDR2 FYNNEI. This CDR3 contains 15 residues. The CDR3 loop reads CASSWEGGLSYEQYF. Variable domain in full (rest from reference TRBV2 and TRBJ2-7): EPEVTQTPSHQVTQMGQEVILRCVPISNHLYFYWYRQILGQKVEFLVSFYNNEISEKSEIFDDQFSVERPDGSNFTLKIRSTKLEDSAMYFCASSWEGGLSYEQYFGPGTRLTVT.

The CDR3 loop reads CASSESTGRLSPGELFF. The rearrangement links TRBV25-1 to TRBJ2-2; TCRdb picks TRBD1, but there is no DNA to check that call. Germline V lookup: CDR1 MGHDK, CDR2 SYGVNS. The length of the CDR3 is 17 residues.

The V and J genes are TRBV7-6 and TRBJ2-1. This CDR3 contains 12 residues. The germline V gene encodes CDR1 SGHVS and CDR2 FNYEAQ. This chain's CDR3 is CASSSGGNEQFF.

V usage is TRBV29-1 and J usage is TRBJ2-2; TCRdb designates TRBD1, a call that cannot be tested without DNA. Germline V gene sequence: CDR1 SQVTM, CDR2 ANQGSEA. This CDR3 is 15 amino acids long. This CDR3 is CSVETGTGVTGELFF.

The V and J genes are TRBV6-2 or TRBV6-3 and TRBJ2-2; the D call of TRBD1 rests on TCRdb alone, since no DNA is present to check it. The CDR3 has 13 amino acids. CDR1 is MNHEY and CDR2 is SVGEGT in the germline V gene. The CDR3 loop is CASTGHPTGELFF.

This chain uses TRBV6-1 with TRBJ2-2. Germline-derived CDR1 and CDR2 are MNHNS and SASEGT. This CDR3 contains 14 residues. This CDR3 reads CASSEGTPTGELFF.

The chain has TRBV28 and TRBJ2-5; the D call from TCRdb, TRBD1, cannot be confirmed without DNA. The CDR3 totals 16 residues. CDR1 is MDHEN, CDR2 SYDVKM, per germline. CDR3 residues: CASSPPPEFLKETQYF. The variable domain in full, with the rest retrieved from reference TRBV28 and TRBJ2-5, is DVKVTQSSRYLVKRTGEKVFLECVQDMDHENMFWYRQDPGLGLRLIYFSYDVKMKEKGDIPEGYSVSREKKERFSLILESASTNQTSMYLCASSPPPEFLKETQYFGPGTRLLVL.

The V and J genes are TRBV29-1 and TRBJ2-7; there is no DNA to check the TCRdb D call of TRBD2. The CDR3 totals 17 residues. Germline CDR1 is SQVTM and CDR2 is ANQGSEA. CDR3 region: CSVVASGSPSSSYEQYF.

J is TRBJ2-7 and V is TRBV12-5. The V gene's germline CDR1 is LGHNT and CDR2 FRNRAP. The CDR3 is 12 amino acids. The CDR3 loop is CASGLAPDEQYF.

CDR3: CASLVWGSPNTGELFF. V usage is TRBV7-9 and J usage is TRBJ2-2; TCRdb proposes TRBD1, but this gene call is untestable without DNA. The CDR3 consists of 16 residues. CDR1 SEHNR and CDR2 FQNEAQ come from the germline V gene (reference sequence). Together with reference TRBV7-9 and TRBJ2-2, the CDR3 gives the full variable domain: DTGVSQNPRHKITKRGQNVTFRCDPISEHNRLYWYRQTLGQGPEFLTYFQNEAQLEKSRLLSDRFSAERPKGSFSTLEIQRTEQGDSAMYLCASLVWGSPNTGELFFGEGSRLTVL.

V gene TRBV11-2 combines with J gene TRBJ1-1. The CDR3 consists of 16 residues. The germline gives CDR1 SGHAT, CDR2 FQNNGV. CDR3 amino acids: CASSFRVGWGNTEAFF.

CDR3 region: CASSFGRLAGGQEQFF. The chain has TRBV12-3 or TRBV12-4 and TRBJ2-1; TCRdb lists TRBD2, though no DNA is available to test this call. CDR3 length: 16 amino acids.

CDR3: CASSPDLYNEQFF. The genes are TRBV4-3 and TRBJ2-1. The V gene's germline CDR1 is LGHNA and CDR2 YSLEER. This CDR3 spans 13 amino acids.